Reported below is one T cell receptor (beta chain). Its antigen is undetermined. This CDR3 contains 14 residues. Trimming shortened V by 0 bases and J by 2 bases, and 7 bases separated the two germline ends. Germline CDR1 is SGHNT and CDR2 is YYREEE (reference sequence). This sample is part of a study of cytomegalovirus exposure and HLA in healthy donors. Regarding the study as a whole: It was 150 to 200 TCR beta chains that were listed as cytomegalovirus-associated. The authors later found TCR association rates varying by HLA locus, with DRB1 most and HLA-C fewest. A link between a missense DCLRE1C variant and TCR beta V- and J-gene trimming emerged from a later analysis.

Amplification used 60 Vbeta primers and 13 Jbeta primers. The data were produced by immunoSEQ multiplex PCR, yet TCRdb's version contains in-frame clones alone and is incomplete. The data contain fewer than 250,000 clones, 82% of them singletons. Nominal health characterized the donors when sampled, though unrecorded immune exposures were likely. This TCR was recovered from a man aged 40-55 years in good health and CMV-seropositive. The V gene is TRBV5-4, the J gene TRBJ2-3, with D unresolved. Sequencing input: PBMCs. The CDR3 loop is CASSLGDITDTQYF. The CDR3 bases are TGTGCCAGCAGCTTGGGCGACATCACAGATACGCAGTATTTT.